This TCR beta chain was observed in a study of blood T cell repertoires in COVID-19. Looking at the study overall: Material from acute and convalescent COVID-19 was sourced from the United States, Italy and Spain.

The CDR3 is 13 residues long. The germline CDR1 and CDR2 sequences are SGHNT and YYREEE (reference sequence). J gave up 5 bases and V 4 bases, and 4 bases lay outside the gene matches. Per the original methods: How many nucleated cells were present was estimated from reference gene primer amplification. Repertoires were generated with immunoSEQ multiplex PCR, while TCRdb's copy carries only in-frame clones and drops some. V and J calls and clone size are given by that table; D and trimming were obtained from the DNA. The sample holds about 270,000 clones; more than 75% are singletons and the top ten take roughly 2%.

The specimen was PBMCs or T cells enriched from blood (not recorded which). The receptor comes from a woman in her fifties or sixties in a cohort exposed to, infected with or recovered from COVID-19 (not recorded which). V gene TRBV5-4 combines with J gene TRBJ1-2; 8 bases fit TRBD1. CDR3 region: CASSADRDYGYTF. As DNA, the CDR3 is TGTGCCAGCAGCGCGGACAGGGATTATGGCTACACCTTC. Drawing the rest from reference TRBV5-4 and TRBJ1-2, the complete variable domain is ETGVTQSPTHLIKTRGQQVTLRCSSQSGHNTVSWYQQALGQGPQFIFQYYREEENGRGNFPPRFSGLQFPNYSSELNVNALELDDSALYLCASSADRDYGYTFGSGTRLTVV.